The clone carrying this T cell receptor (beta chain) was picked up many times. It was RNA transcripts that yielded the amplified TCR beta CDR3 regions. First-round RT-PCR targeting the TCR CDR3 was performed with the HTBI primer set. From the multiplex PCR reads, TCRdb called clonotypes with MiXCR, one entry per CDR3 protein. The table records 550,000 to 600,000 distinct CDR3 sequences, around 14% of them present only once. Germline CDR1 reads SEHNR; CDR2 reads FQNEAQ (reference sequence). CDR3 length: 15 amino acids. V lost 1 base, J lost 6 bases, and 16 bases lay in between. This specimen comes from a study of T cells in Graves' hyperthyroidism and ophthalmopathy.

The clonotype originates from a woman under 30 with Graves' ophthalmopathy. The specimen was blood. The V call is TRBV7-9, the J call TRBJ2-7, with D maybe TRBD1 (5 bases). CDR3 sequence: CASSLDEGVLREQYF. CDR3 DNA sequence: TGTGCCAGCAGCTTAGATGAAGGGGTCCTTCGCGAGCAGTACTTC.